A single sample gave rise to the 18 T cell receptor beta chains below, sequenced in a study of shared clonotypes between healthy human individuals (dated by TCRdb to 2018 to 2020). Library method: the immunoSEQ multiplex PCR assay. The source is immuneACCESS, and TCRdb retained only in-frame sequences with V and J called. Part of the clones is not carried over; for the studies checked, unresolved V genes explain less than half of this, and the remainder is unexplained. Counted in this sample were under 850,000 clones; about two thirds of them appeared once. Approximately 1.8% of the sample is in the top ten clones. Sample: memory CD4+ T cells sorted from blood. The intended sense of this specimen's cell subset or site label: CD45RA-negative fraction. The receptors stem from a woman under 40 in good health.

This CDR3 is CASSQPRLSEGPGANVLTF. The CDR3 DNA reads as TGCGCCAGCAGCCAACCCAGGCTATCGGAGGGTCCTGGGGCCAACGTCCTGACTTTC. V usage is TRBV4-1 and J usage is TRBJ2-6; D is possibly TRBD2 (6 bases). Germline CDR1 and CDR2: MGHRA and YSYEKL. Trimming removed 2 bases from V and 2 bases from J, with 19 bases in between. The CDR3 has 19 amino acids.

The chain links TRBV19 to TRBJ1-1, with 9 positions matching TRBD1. The J segment lost 5 bases and the V segment lost 4 bases, leaving 5 bases of the junction unmatched. This CDR3 comprises 14 residues. Germline lookup yields CDR1 LNHDA and CDR2 SQIVND (reference sequence). Here the CDR3 DNA reads TGTGCCAGTAGTACCCGACAGGGGGAGACTGAAGCTTTCTTT. This codes for CASSTRQGETEAFF.

This chain links TRBV6-4 with TRBJ2-3, with unresolved D. Deletions cut 4 bases from V and 2 bases from J, with 10 bases between. Germline assignment: CDR1 MRHNA and CDR2 SNTAGT. The CDR3 is made up of 14 amino acids. For the CDR3, the DNA is TGTGCCAGCAGTGTTGACCCTTACACAGATACGCAGTATTTT. Protein product: CASSVDPYTDTQYF.

Comments on this clone: A much larger clone sits a single nucleotide away, making a read error possible. The sample holds other DNA sequences that translate to the same CDR3. The CDR3 loop reads CASSPDRSSYNEQFF. The CDR3 DNA is TGCGCCAGCAGCCCTGACAGAAGCTCCTACAATGAGCAGTTCTTC. The chain recombines TRBV5-1 with TRBJ2-1, with D possibly matching TRBD1 (5 bases). V dropped 4 bases and J dropped 0 bases, with 11 bases sitting between them. CDR3 length: 15 amino acids. Germline loops: CDR1 SGHRS, CDR2 YFSETQ.

This chain links TRBV6-5 with TRBJ2-7, with D possibly being TRBD1 (6 bases). The germline V and J ends were trimmed by 4 bases and 6 bases, with 19 bases remaining between them. The germline CDR1 and CDR2 sequences are MNHEY and SVGAGI. CDR3 length equals 15 residues. CDR3 protein: CASSSTGLGVSEQYF. In DNA form, the CDR3 reads TGTGCCAGCAGTTCTACAGGGTTAGGGGTCTCCGAGCAGTACTTC.

The genes are TRBV7-9 and TRBJ2-5; perhaps TRBD1 as D (6 bases). The CDR3 sequence is 15 residues long. Germline lookup yields CDR1 SEHNR and CDR2 FQNEAQ (reference sequence). V was cut by 5 bases and J by 5 bases, with 18 bases left in between. The chain's CDR3 is CASSKRDTRVETQYF. The CDR3 coding sequence is TGTGCCAGCAGCAAAAGGGACACCAGGGTGGAGACCCAGTACTTC.

The chain is built from TRBV29-1 and TRBJ1-2, with TRBD1 matching 8 bases. The CDR3 loop spans 14 amino acids. Germline trimming cut 4 bases from V and 2 bases from J; bases unmatched to any gene: 6. Germline loops: CDR1 SQVTM, CDR2 ANQGSEA. For the CDR3, the DNA is TGCAGCGTTGTACCAGGGACAGGAAACTATGGCTACACCTTC. The encoded protein is CSVVPGTGNYGYTF.

This chain links TRBV7-9 with TRBJ2-3; D remains unclear. The CDR3 has 14 residues. From germline, CDR1 is SEHNR and CDR2 FQNEAQ (reference sequence). With 2 bases removed from V and 0 bases from J, the gap between germline ends came to 6 bases. CDR3 residues: CASSLLGSTDTQYF. In DNA, the CDR3 is TGTGCCAGCAGCTTACTCGGGAGCACAGATACGCAGTATTTT. Full variable domain (remainder filled in from reference TRBV7-9 and TRBJ2-3): DTGVSQNPRHKITKRGQNVTFRCDPISEHNRLYWYRQTLGQGPEFLTYFQNEAQLEKSRLLSDRFSAERPKGSFSTLEIQRTEQGDSAMYLCASSLLGSTDTQYFGPGTRLTVL.

The chain is built from TRBV19 and TRBJ2-3, with TRBD2 as a possible D gene (5 bases). Germline V lookup: CDR1 LNHDA, CDR2 SQIVND (reference sequence). CDR3 length: 14 residues. V was pared by 9 bases and J by 4 bases, with 17 bases between. For the CDR3, the DNA is TGTGCCAGCCGAAGGACTCCAACGGCAGATACGCAGTATTTT. As protein: CASRRTPTADTQYF.

The V and J genes are TRBV14 and TRBJ2-3, with 7 bases identical to TRBD2. V was pared by 3 bases and J by 0 bases, with 3 bases of the junction left unmatched. CDR1 SGHDN and CDR2 FVKESK come from the germline V gene. The CDR3 has 15 amino acids. The CDR3 nucleotides read TGTGCCAGCAGCCAGCTAGCGGCTAGCACAGATACGCAGTATTTT. Its protein product is CASSQLAASTDTQYF.

V usage is TRBV4-1 and J usage is TRBJ2-7; 9 positions agree with TRBD1. V dropped 3 bases and J dropped 3; count of bases not matched to a gene: 6. Germline values: CDR1 MGHRA, CDR2 YSYEKL. The CDR3 extends over 15 amino acids. The CDR3 nucleotides are TGCGCCAGCAGCCAGCCGGGACAGGGACTCTACGAGCAGTACTTC. Its protein product is CASSQPGQGLYEQYF.

On this clone: This may stem from a read error, because a much larger clone lies one nucleotide away. Other DNA sequences in this sample translate to the same CDR3. The chain employs TRBV28 and TRBJ1-5, with D unclear. V lost 3 bases, J lost 4 bases, and 4 bases lay in between. CDR3 length: 12 amino acids. Per the germline V gene, CDR1 is MDHEN and CDR2 is SYDVKM. The CDR3 bases are TGTGCCAGCAGTTTGGGGAATCAGCCCCAGCATTTT. This codes for CASSLGNQPQHF.

The chain has TRBV20-1 and TRBJ2-1; D not resolved. Between the trimmed V and J ends, which lost 3 bases and 10 bases, there was a span of 10 bases. CDR1 DFQATT and CDR2 SNEGSKA come from the germline V gene (reference sequence). The CDR3 totals 11 residues. The CDR3 here is CSARGGVEQFF. DNA of the CDR3: TGCAGTGCTAGGGGTGGGGTGGAGCAGTTCTTC.

The chain employs TRBV18 and TRBJ2-7; D uncertain. Germline assignment: CDR1 KGHSH and CDR2 LQKENI. V dropped 0 bases and J dropped 3 bases, with 6 bases sitting between them. The CDR3 loop spans 13 amino acids. The CDR3, as DNA: TGTGCCAGCTCACCACCGGTCATCTACGAGCAGTACTTC. Translated: CASSPPVIYEQYF.

The rearrangement joins TRBV9 to TRBJ1-3; 8 positions match TRBD1. V was pared by 4 bases and J by 1 base, with 4 bases of the junction left unmatched. Germline V lookup: CDR1 SGDLS, CDR2 YYNGEE. The CDR3 is 15 residues long. The CDR3 DNA follows: TGTGCCAGCAGCACACAGGGGGTGTCTGGAAACACCATATATTTT. This translates into CASSTQGVSGNTIYF.

This clone showed up just a few times. The rearrangement links TRBV5-1 to TRBJ1-1; 9 nucleotides match TRBD1. V lost 4 bases, J lost 1 base, and 2 bases stayed unmatched. The CDR3 totals 14 residues. Germline V gene lookup returns CDR1 SGHRS and CDR2 YFSETQ. CDR3 residues: CASSVQGANTEAFF. CDR3 bases: TGCGCCAGCAGCGTACAGGGGGCGAACACTGAAGCTTTCTTT.

The V and J genes are TRBV6-6 and TRBJ2-7; 11 bases map to TRBD2. V lost 4 bases and J lost 4; bases outside the gene matches: 6. The CDR3 has 15 amino acids. The V gene's germline CDR1 is MNHNY and CDR2 SVGAGI (reference sequence). The CDR3 reads CASSSPGTSGYEQYF. CDR3 nucleotide sequence: TGTGCCAGCAGTTCCCCCGGGACTAGCGGATACGAGCAGTACTTC.

A note on this clone: Other DNA sequences of this sample code for an identical CDR3. The chain is built from TRBV18 and TRBJ1-3; 7 bases line up with TRBD1. The CDR3 spans 14 residues. Looked up from germline, CDR1 is KGHSH and CDR2 is LQKENI. Trimming at V came to 3 bases and at J to 2 bases, leaving 1 base not matched to a gene. The CDR3 DNA reads as TGTGCCAGCTCACCGGACAGGACTGGAAACACCATATATTTT. This translates into CASSPDRTGNTIYF.